Listed below are T cell receptor beta chains from one sample, sequenced in a study of T-cell reconstitution after alpha-beta-depleted transplantation in children. TCRdb reprocessed the PCR reads with MiXCR, giving one entry per CDR3 protein. The repertoire consists of around 450,000 distinct CDR3 sequences, with approximately 41% occurring once and the leading ten covering under 30%. The sequencing used PBMCs, collected before TCRalphabeta/CD19-depleted stem cell transplant. These receptors were taken from a girl aged 2-10 years with aplastic anemia, due to receive a stem cell transplant. CDR3s include the opening cysteine and the closing phenylalanine or tryptophan. Fields, in order: J gene, D gene, clone size, V gene, CDR3 DNA, CDR3 protein. The D gene is left open where the match is weak. A row's size may be missing; if present it is once, few, many or a size class.

>TRBJ2-7|NA|once|TRBV28
TGTGCCAGCAGTGAAGGACAGACCTACGAGCAGTACTTC
CASSEGQTYEQYF
>TRBJ2-1|NA|few|TRBV7-2
TGTGCCAGCAGCTTATTTGGCGAGCAGTTCTTC
CASSLFGEQFF
>TRBJ2-4|TRBD2|NA|TRBV20-1
TGCAGTGCACTAGCGGGAGTAGGAAACATTCAGTACTTC
CSALAGVGNIQYF
>TRBJ2-7|TRBD1|many|TRBV24-1
TGTGCCACCAGTGATCGCAGGGGGTCCTACGAGCAGTACTTC
CATSDRRGSYEQYF
>TRBJ2-1|TRBD2|NA|TRBV6-5
TGTGCCAGCAGTTACGAGCTAGCGGGTACCTACAATGAGCAGTTCTTC
CASSYELAGTYNEQFF
>TRBJ1-2|NA|many|TRBV20-1
TGCAGTGTCCAAACCAGGGGCGGCTATGGCTACACCTTC
CSVQTRGGYGYTF
>TRBJ1-1|NA|few|TRBV12-5
TGTGCTAGTGGTTTGGGCGGGGGTACTGAAGCTTTCTTT
CASGLGGGTEAFF
>TRBJ2-7|NA|many|TRBV7-2
TGTGCCAGCAGCTTAGCCCAGGGTTTCCACGAGCAGTACTTC
CASSLAQGFHEQYF
>TRBJ1-4|NA|few|TRBV28
TGTGCCAGCAGTCGGGGGGGTGCAGGGACCAATGAAAAACTGTTTTTT
CASSRGGAGTNEKLFF
>TRBJ2-3|TRBD2|NA|TRBV7-8
TGTGCCAGCAGCATGACCGGGGGGGCTTCCGATACGCAGTATTTT
CASSMTGGASDTQYF
>TRBJ2-3|TRBD2|few|TRBV13
TGTGCCAGCAGCCCAGCGGGAGGGGGAGATACGCAGTATTTT
CASSPAGGGDTQYF
>TRBJ2-4|NA|NA|TRBV7-9
TGTGCCAGCAGCCCCGGTCGGACAGCGGACATTCAGTACTTC
CASSPGRTADIQYF
>TRBJ2-7|NA|NA|TRBV29-1
TGCAGCGTTGAAAGGCGACAGATGGGGTCCTACGAGCAGTACTTC
CSVERRQMGSYEQYF
>TRBJ1-5|NA|many|TRBV28
TGTGCCAGCAGCCCGTCGAGCAGGGTTGGGCAGCCCCAGCATTTT
CASSPSSRVGQPQHF
>TRBJ2-1|TRBD2|few|TRBV15
TGTGCCACCAGTACCTCCAGACTAGCCAATGAGCAGTTCTTC
CATSTSRLANEQFF
>TRBJ2-4|NA|many|TRBV14
TGTGCCAGCAGCCAAGATCCGGAGCTTAAAAACATTCAGTACTTC
CASSQDPELKNIQYF
>TRBJ2-6|NA|many|TRBV28
TGTGCCAGCAGTCCCGAGTCTCTAACTGGGGCCAACGTCCTGACTTTC
CASSPESLTGANVLTF
>TRBJ2-5|NA|NA|TRBV27
TGTGCCAGCATGGTAGGGCAGGGGCGAGAGACCCAGTACTTC
CASMVGQGRETQYF
>TRBJ2-1|TRBD2|few|TRBV14
TGTGCCAGCAACCCCATCAAGAAGGTAGCGGGGTACAATGAGCAGTTCTTC
CASNPIKKVAGYNEQFF
>TRBJ2-7|TRBD1|NA|TRBV12-3/TRBV12-4
TGTGCCAGCAGCCCTGGGACAGCGAGTTCCTACGAGCAGTACTTC
CASSPGTASSYEQYF
>TRBJ2-7|TRBD2|NA|TRBV20-1
TGCAGTGCCCGGACTAGCGGGAGAGTCTACGAGCAGTACTTC
CSARTSGRVYEQYF
>TRBJ2-1|TRBD1|NA|TRBV5-1
TGCGCCAGCAGCTTGGCTGGGACAGGGGGTAGTGAGCAGTTCTTC
CASSLAGTGGSEQFF
>TRBJ2-3|NA|NA|TRBV20-1
TGCAGTGCTCTAAGGGACCTCAACACAGATACGCAGTATTTT
CSALRDLNTDTQYF
>TRBJ2-7|TRBD2|NA|TRBV20-1
TGCAGTGCTAGACTTCCGACTAGCGGGAGGATCTACGAGCAGTACTTC
CSARLPTSGRIYEQYF
>TRBJ2-5|NA|many|TRBV28
TGTGCCAGCAGCCTAACAGGGGGGGGTCAAGAGACCCAGTACTTC
CASSLTGGGQETQYF
>TRBJ2-1|NA|many|TRBV5-5
TGTGCCAGCAGCTTGGCGGAGAGTCCTAGCTCCTACAATGAGCAGTTCTTC
CASSLAESPSSYNEQFF
>TRBJ1-2|NA|few|TRBV20-1
TGCAGTGCTAGCGCCGCGTTAGGCTACACCTTC
CSASAALGYTF
>TRBJ2-1|TRBD2|few|TRBV5-1
TGCGCCAGCAGCTTGGAGCTTACTAGCGACTCCTACAATGAGCAGTTCTTC
CASSLELTSDSYNEQFF
>TRBJ2-4|NA|many|TRBV5-1
TGCGCCAGCAGTTTGGGACCAAACATTCAGTACTTC
CASSLGPNIQYF
>TRBJ2-1|NA|NA|TRBV7-3
TGTGCCAGCAGCCCTCCTGGAGGAGGGCCCTCCAATGAGCAGTTCTTC
CASSPPGGGPSNEQFF
>TRBJ2-2|NA|NA|TRBV29-1
TGCAGCTCCGAAACGAACACCGGGGAGCTGTTTTTT
CSSETNTGELFF
>TRBJ2-6|NA|NA|TRBV12-3/TRBV12-4
TGTGCCAGCAGTTTTACGGCCTCTGGGGCCAACGTCCTGACTTTC
CASSFTASGANVLTF
>TRBJ2-7|TRBD2|few|TRBV11-2
TGTGCCAGCAGCTTACGGGCGGGAGTAATGTTCAACGAGCAGTACTTC
CASSLRAGVMFNEQYF
>TRBJ2-7|NA|few|TRBV28
TGTGCCAGCAATCCGGGACATCCCTACGAGCAGTACTTC
CASNPGHPYEQYF
>TRBJ2-7|NA|once|TRBV7-2
TGTGCCAGCAGCTCCCAGAGCGTTGGCGAGCAGTACTTC
CASSSQSVGEQYF
>TRBJ2-7|TRBD2|few|TRBV10-1
TGCGCCAAGATGAGCGGGACCAGGCAATGCGAGCAGTACTTC
CAKMSGTRQCEQYF
>TRBJ2-7|TRBD2|NA|TRBV28
TGTGCCAGCATCCGCTTGAGCGCGGGGGCCTACGAGCAGTACTTC
CASIRLSAGAYEQYF
>TRBJ2-3|TRBD2|NA|TRBV7-3
TGTGCCAGCAGCATCAGCGGGAGGACCACAGATACGCAGTATTTT
CASSISGRTTDTQYF
>TRBJ2-7|TRBD1|many|TRBV5-1
TGCGCCAGCTCTCCAGGGGGCGGCTTTACCTACGAGCAGTACTTC
CASSPGGGFTYEQYF
>TRBJ2-2|NA|NA|TRBV7-6
TGTGCCAGCAGCTCCAGGGATCGCACCGGGGAGCTGTTTTTT
CASSSRDRTGELFF
>TRBJ2-7|NA|NA|TRBV28
TGTGCCAGCAGTTTAAATTACGGGTTCTACGAGCAGTACTTC
CASSLNYGFYEQYF
>TRBJ1-1|NA|few|TRBV18
TGTGCCAGCTCACCCGTCGCAGGGGATAACACTGAAGCTTTCTTT
CASSPVAGDNTEAFF
>TRBJ2-7|TRBD1|NA|TRBV5-5
TGTGCCAGCAGCGGGACAGGGTCTTCCTACGAGCAGTACTTC
CASSGTGSSYEQYF
>TRBJ1-1|NA|few|TRBV10-3
TGTGCCATCAGTGTGACAGCCAACACTGAAGCTTTCTTT
CAISVTANTEAFF
>TRBJ2-1|NA|many|TRBV7-2
TGTGCCAGCACCGAGTTGGCTAGCTCACTAGTTCACAATGAGCAGTTCTTC
CASTELASSLVHNEQFF
>TRBJ2-7|NA|NA|TRBV20-1
TGCAGTGCCTTTAGCGCCACCTCCTACGAGCAGTACTTC
CSAFSATSYEQYF
>TRBJ1-1|NA|few|TRBV4-1
TGCGCCAGCAGCCAAGGCCCGTGGGGGGGTGGCCACACTGAAGCTTTCTTT
CASSQGPWGGGHTEAFF
>TRBJ2-7|TRBD2|NA|TRBV20-1
TGCAGTGCTAGGGGCGGGGAGGGCGAGCAGTACTTC
CSARGGEGEQYF
>TRBJ2-3|NA|many|TRBV20-1
TGCAGTGCTAGTAATGCGGGAAGCACAGATACGCAGTATTTT
CSASNAGSTDTQYF
>TRBJ2-5|TRBD2|NA|TRBV20-1
TGCAGTGCTAGGGGGACTAGCGGGAGGGCCCCACAAGAGACCCAGTACTTC
CSARGTSGRAPQETQYF
>TRBJ2-7|NA|NA|TRBV28
TGTGCCAGCAGTTCTACACGGGTGGGAACCTACGAGCAGTACTTC
CASSSTRVGTYEQYF
>TRBJ2-7|NA|NA|TRBV6-5
TGTGCCAGCAGTTACGGGGCAGGGAACTCCTACGAGCAGTACTTC
CASSYGAGNSYEQYF